This passage covers 30 T cell receptor beta chains from one sample sequenced in a study of blood T cell repertoires in COVID-19. Assay used: immunoSEQ multiplex PCR; TCRdb lists only in-frame clones, some missing. The sample has about 270,000 clones; about 87% are singletons. The sequencing input was PBMCs or T cells enriched from blood (not recorded which). These receptors originate from a middle-aged woman with acute COVID-19.

The chain uses TRBV3-1 (or the pseudogene TRBV3-2) and TRBJ2-1; D remains unclear. V lost 2 bases and J 3 bases, leaving 5 bases between the germline ends. Germline lookup yields CDR1 LGHDT and CDR2 YNNKEL (reference sequence). This CDR3 has 13 residues. The CDR3 DNA sequence: TGTGCCAGCAGCCAATCTATCTACAATGAGCAGTTCTTC. Translated, it gives CASSQSIYNEQFF.

The rearrangement uses TRBV24-1 and TRBJ2-7; 11 nucleotides agree with TRBD1. V shed 5 bases and J 4 bases; nucleotides not matched to a gene: 21. The CDR3 contains 20 residues. CDR1 KGHDR and CDR2 SFDVKD come from the germline V gene. The CDR3 coding sequence is TGTGCCACCAGTGCCCCAATGACGGGGACAGGGGGACTAGGAAGGTACGAGCAGTACTTC. It codes for CATSAPMTGTGGLGRYEQYF.

This clone came up once. The CDR3 DNA reads as TGTGCCAGCAGTCCCAGACGACTAGCGGGAGGTCGGAGCAATGAGCAGTTCTTC. Translating gives CASSPRRLAGGRSNEQFF. This chain uses TRBV28 with TRBJ2-1; TRBD2 matches 13 bases. V was clipped by 5 bases and J by 6 bases; unmatched bases: 13. Germline CDR1 reads MDHEN; CDR2 reads SYDVKM. This CDR3 has 18 amino acids.

V and J are TRBV6-1 and TRBJ2-6, with 7 bases aligning to TRBD1. Germline V gene lookup returns CDR1 MNHNS and CDR2 SASEGT. V shed 3 bases, J shed 0 bases, and the junction held 5 bases outside the gene matches. CDR3 length: 17 amino acids. In DNA form, the CDR3 reads TGTGCCAGCAGTGACCAGGGGGTCGACTCTGGGGCCAACGTCCTGACTTTC. This sequence encodes CASSDQGVDSGANVLTF.

The sample holds a few counts of this clone. The CDR3 loop is CASSLSPGPGSYEQYF. DNA for the CDR3: TGTGCCAGCAGCCTAAGCCCCGGCCCCGGGTCCTACGAGCAGTACTTC. This sequence joins TRBV7-2 and TRBJ2-7; no clear D. Trimming removed 5 bases from V and 1 base from J, with 18 bases in between. Germline assignment: CDR1 SGHTA and CDR2 FQGNSA. The CDR3 contains 16 residues.

This chain joins TRBV3-1 (or the pseudogene TRBV3-2) and TRBJ1-6, with D maybe TRBD1 (6 bases). CDR1 and CDR2 (germline): LGHDT, YNNKEL (reference sequence). This CDR3 has 16 residues. Trimming took off 7 bases at V and 4 bases at J, with 17 bases between the two ends. The CDR3 DNA reads as TGTGCCAGCAAGATGAAGTGGGACACATATAATTCACCCCTCCACTTT. It codes for CASKMKWDTYNSPLHF.

This clone came up a few times. This sequence joins TRBV18 and TRBJ1-2; 10 positions match TRBD1. The CDR3 sequence is 16 residues long. J was trimmed by 3 bases and V by 3 bases; bases with no gene match: 7. CDR1 and CDR2 from the germline V gene are KGHSH and LQKENI. In nucleotides, the CDR3 is TGTGCCAGCTCACCCGTAATGACAGGGGGCGACTATGGCTACACCTTC. It codes for CASSPVMTGGDYGYTF.

This clone was seen just once. V and J are TRBV6-2 or TRBV6-3 and TRBJ1-1; TRBD1 is a possible D gene (6 bases). The germline gives CDR1 MNHEY, CDR2 SVGEGT. This CDR3 is built from 17 residues. Trimming shortened V by 2 bases and J by 1 base, and 17 bases separated the two germline ends. In DNA, the CDR3 is TGTGCCAGCAGTTACAGATCAGGGGCTTGGAGGAACACTGAAGCTTTCTTT. Amino acid sequence: CASSYRSGAWRNTEAFF.

V usage is TRBV28 and J usage is TRBJ1-5, with D possibly TRBD1 on 6 matching bases. The length of the CDR3 is 15 residues. Germline assignment: CDR1 MDHEN and CDR2 SYDVKM. Between the trimmed V and J ends, which lost 10 bases and 4 bases, there was a span of 20 bases. CDR3 sequence (DNA): TGTGCCACCACAACCGCGGACAGACGAAATCAGCCCCAGCATTTT. As protein: CATTTADRRNQPQHF.

The rearrangement links TRBV6-2 or TRBV6-3 to TRBJ2-7; 12 bases agree with TRBD2. J was trimmed by 5 bases and V by 5 bases; bases with no gene match: 7. This CDR3 spans 15 amino acids. Germline V gene sequence: CDR1 MNHEY, CDR2 SVGEGT. The CDR3 DNA reads as TGTGCCAGCAGTACCCGACTAGCGGGAGACGACGAGCAGTACTTC. This sequence encodes CASSTRLAGDDEQYF.

The chain uses TRBV18 and TRBJ2-2; 9 bases fit TRBD2. Germline CDR1 KGHSH, CDR2 LQKENI. The CDR3 runs 17 residues. After removal of 2 bases from V and 6 bases from J, the junction contained 10 bases not matched to a gene. As DNA, the CDR3 is TGTGCCAGCTCACCAGTTTTGGCTAGCGGGAATCCCGGGGAGCTGTTTTTT. Translating gives CASSPVLASGNPGELFF.

J is TRBJ1-4 and V is TRBV2, with D possibly TRBD1 on 6 matching bases. This CDR3 is 15 amino acids long. Germline V CDR1 and CDR2: SNHLY, FYNNEI. V lost 8 bases, J lost 4 bases, and 17 bases lay in between. This chain's CDR3 is CASRRTRGGNEKLFF. Here the CDR3 DNA reads TGTGCCAGCCGAAGGACCAGGGGCGGTAATGAAAAACTGTTTTTT. Using reference TRBV2 and TRBJ1-4 for the parts outside the CDR3, the full variable domain is EPEVTQTPSHQVTQMGQEVILRCVPISNHLYFYWYRQILGQKVEFLVSFYNNEISEKSEIFDDQFSVERPDGSNFTLKIRSTKLEDSAMYFCASRRTRGGNEKLFFGSGTQLSVL.

The V and J genes are TRBV4-3 and TRBJ1-2, with D possibly being TRBD1 (6 bases). The length of the CDR3 is 16 residues. Trimming took 1 base from V and 6 from J, leaving 18 bases between them. CDR1 is LGHNA, CDR2 YSLEER, per germline. Here the CDR3 DNA reads TGCGCCAGCAGCCAAGGGACAGCCCGGACAGCTCATGGCTACACCTTC. Translated: CASSQGTARTAHGYTF.

This chain links TRBV9 with TRBJ1-6, with 8 bases that match TRBD1. The CDR3 sequence is 15 residues long. The germline V gene has CDR1 SGDLS and CDR2 YYNGEE. The V gene end was trimmed by 0 bases and the J gene end by 9 bases; junction bases not matched to a gene: 5. CDR3 nucleotides: TGTGCCAGCAGCGTAGGAGACACAGGGGGTTCACCCCTCCACTTT. It specifies CASSVGDTGGSPLHF.

The V call is TRBV11-2, the J call TRBJ1-5, with a possible D match to TRBD1 (6 bases). This CDR3 comprises 13 residues. Trimming pared 4 bases from V and 5 bases from J, leaving 9 bases between. Looked up from germline, CDR1 is SGHAT and CDR2 is FQNNGV. The CDR3 DNA sequence: TGTGCCAGCAGCTCCTCAGGGGATCAGCCCCAGCATTTT. Protein: CASSSSGDQPQHF.

V and J are TRBV27 and TRBJ2-1; 12 bases agree with TRBD2. There are 18 residues in the CDR3. J was trimmed by 0 bases and V by 2 bases; bases with no gene match: 5. Germline CDR1 MNHEY, CDR2 SMNVEV (reference sequence). CDR3 amino acids: CASSLGTSGYSSYNEQFF. DNA for the CDR3: TGTGCCAGCAGTTTAGGGACTAGCGGGTACAGCTCCTACAATGAGCAGTTCTTC.

The CDR3 DNA follows: TGTGCCAGTAGTATGTTAGCGGGACCACTTGGAGAGACCCAGTACTTC. Its translation is CASSMLAGPLGETQYF. The V and J genes are TRBV19 and TRBJ2-5, with 8 bases matching TRBD2. The CDR3 loop spans 16 amino acids. After removal of 3 bases from V and 4 bases from J, the junction contained 10 bases not matched to a gene. Germline lookup yields CDR1 LNHDA and CDR2 SQIVND (reference sequence).

The rearrangement joins TRBV27 to TRBJ1-4; unclear D gene. Trimming pared 3 bases from V and 8 bases from J, leaving 4 bases between. CDR3 length: 11 amino acids. CDR1 and CDR2 (germline): MNHEY, SMNVEV (reference sequence). DNA for the CDR3: TGTGCCAGCAGTTTCCGGGAAAAACTGTTTTTT. Amino acids: CASSFREKLFF.

This rearrangement joins TRBV4-3 to TRBJ2-3; 15 bases agree with TRBD2. Germline assignment: CDR1 LGHNA and CDR2 YSLEER. J was trimmed by 4 bases and V by 0 bases; bases with no gene match: 11. The CDR3 extends over 20 amino acids. For the CDR3, the DNA is TGCGCCAGCAGCCAAGAATGGACTAGCGGGAGGGCCGGCTTTCCAGATACGCAGTATTTT. Translation: CASSQEWTSGRAGFPDTQYF.

The rearrangement links TRBV9 to TRBJ2-3; the D gene is possibly TRBD1 (5 bases). Trimming pared 2 bases from V and 0 bases from J, leaving 19 bases between. The germline V gene encodes CDR1 SGDLS and CDR2 YYNGEE. The length of the CDR3 is 18 residues. CDR3: CASSVQLSDSSSTDTQYF. The CDR3 bases are TGTGCCAGCAGCGTGCAGCTATCTGACAGCTCTAGCACAGATACGCAGTATTTT. The full variable domain, with the rest looked up from reference TRBV9 and TRBJ2-3, is DSGVTQTPKHLITATGQRVTLRCSPRSGDLSVYWYQQSLDQGLQFLIQYYNGEERAKGNILERFSAQQFPDLHSELNLSSLELGDSALYFCASSVQLSDSSSTDTQYFGPGTRLTVL.

This chain links TRBV28 with TRBJ1-1; D is uncertain. CDR1 and CDR2 (germline): MDHEN, SYDVKM. The CDR3 length is 13 residues. Trimming left V 5 bases short and J 2 bases short, with 9 bases between. The CDR3: CASSSTINTEAFF. In nucleotides, the CDR3 is TGTGCCAGCAGTAGTACAATTAACACTGAAGCTTTCTTT.

This clone was counted ten times or more. V and J are TRBV19 and TRBJ1-1; 9 nucleotides line up with TRBD1. The CDR3 totals 13 residues. With V trimmed by 7 bases and J by 10 bases, 10 bases remained unmatched. Germline-derived CDR1 and CDR2 are LNHDA and SQIVND (reference sequence). In DNA, the CDR3 is TGTGCCAGTAACCCACAACAGGGGGCGTCAGCTTTCTTT. It specifies CASNPQQGASAFF.

The chain uses TRBV30 and TRBJ1-4, with D possibly being TRBD1 (5 bases). Per the germline V gene, CDR1 is GTSNPN and CDR2 is SVGIG (reference sequence). V was shortened by 0 bases and J by 14 bases, with 10 bases between the two germline ends. The CDR3 consists of 11 residues. The CDR3 DNA is TGTGCCTGGAGTGTGGGGGAGGGGCTGTTTTTT. It specifies CAWSVGEGLFF.

The V call is TRBV15, the J call TRBJ1-6, with TRBD1 as a possible D gene (5 bases). The CDR3 covers 13 residues. CDR1 LNHNV and CDR2 YYDKDF come from the germline V gene (reference sequence). The V and J ends lost 5 bases and 8 bases respectively, with 10 bases between them. CDR3 DNA: TGTGCCACCAGCGGGGGAGGTGATTCACCCCTCCACTTT. The encoded protein is CATSGGGDSPLHF.

This chain connects TRBV24-1 to TRBJ2-4; 15 positions agree with TRBD2. Germline V gene sequence: CDR1 KGHDR, CDR2 SFDVKD. The V gene end was trimmed by 3 bases and the J gene end by 6 bases; junction bases not matched to a gene: 2. The CDR3 has 16 amino acids. The CDR3 DNA is TGTGCCACCAGTGATCCGGGACTAGCGGGAGGAAACATTCAGTACTTC. Translation: CATSDPGLAGGNIQYF.

The chain joins TRBV5-4 to TRBJ2-7; TRBD2 aligns across 12 bases. The germline CDR1 and CDR2 sequences are SGHNT and YYREEE (reference sequence). This CDR3 has 16 residues. With 2 bases clipped from V and 2 bases from J, the junction kept 5 bases outside the gene matches. The CDR3 loop reads CASSFTSGRQTYEQYF. The CDR3 nucleotides read TGTGCCAGCAGCTTTACTAGCGGGAGGCAAACCTACGAGCAGTACTTC.

Notes on this clone: This same CDR3 is encoded by further DNA sequences in the sample. The V call is TRBV7-9, the J call TRBJ1-2; 7 positions agree with TRBD1. Germline CDR1 is SEHNR and CDR2 is FQNEAQ (reference sequence). Unmatched junction bases numbered 2, after V lost 5 bases and J lost 2 bases. The length of the CDR3 is 13 residues. CDR3 region: CASSPGQNYGYTF. CDR3 bases: TGTGCCAGCAGCCCGGGACAGAACTATGGCTACACCTTC.

V gene TRBV18 combines with J gene TRBJ1-5, with D perhaps TRBD1 (5 bases). Germline loops: CDR1 KGHSH, CDR2 LQKENI. V lost 3 bases and J lost 4, with 13 bases in between. CDR3 size: 15 residues. This chain's CDR3 is CASSPRGFGNQPQHF. CDR3 in DNA: TGTGCCAGCTCACCCCGGGGGTTTGGGAATCAGCCCCAGCATTTT.

The chain joins TRBV12-3 or TRBV12-4 to TRBJ1-5, with D hard to call. V was pared by 6 bases and J by 0 bases, with 6 bases between. This CDR3 region has 13 residues. For the CDR3, the DNA is TGTGCCAGCAGCGTGTTTAGCAATCAGCCCCAGCATTTT. It is translated as CASSVFSNQPQHF.

The chain is built from TRBV3-1 (or the pseudogene TRBV3-2) and TRBJ2-2, with D unclear. The CDR3 runs to 13 residues. The germline gives CDR1 LGHDT, CDR2 YNNKEL (reference sequence). The V end lost 1 base, the J end lost 6 bases, and 6 bases lay between the germline ends. The CDR3 bases are TGTGCCAGCAGCCAAGGGAGATCCGGGGAGCTGTTTTTT. It yields the protein CASSQGRSGELFF.